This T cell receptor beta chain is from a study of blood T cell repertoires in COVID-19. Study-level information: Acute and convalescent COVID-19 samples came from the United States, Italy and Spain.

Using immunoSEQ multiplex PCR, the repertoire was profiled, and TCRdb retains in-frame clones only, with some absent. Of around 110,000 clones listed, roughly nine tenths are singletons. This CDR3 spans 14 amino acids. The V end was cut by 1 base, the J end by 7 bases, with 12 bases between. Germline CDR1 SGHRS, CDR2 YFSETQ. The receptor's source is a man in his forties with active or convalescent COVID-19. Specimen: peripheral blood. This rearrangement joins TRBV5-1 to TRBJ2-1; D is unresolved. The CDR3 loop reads CASSLSPTGNEQFF. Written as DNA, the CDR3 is TGCGCCAGCAGCTTGTCCCCTACGGGTAATGAGCAGTTCTTC.